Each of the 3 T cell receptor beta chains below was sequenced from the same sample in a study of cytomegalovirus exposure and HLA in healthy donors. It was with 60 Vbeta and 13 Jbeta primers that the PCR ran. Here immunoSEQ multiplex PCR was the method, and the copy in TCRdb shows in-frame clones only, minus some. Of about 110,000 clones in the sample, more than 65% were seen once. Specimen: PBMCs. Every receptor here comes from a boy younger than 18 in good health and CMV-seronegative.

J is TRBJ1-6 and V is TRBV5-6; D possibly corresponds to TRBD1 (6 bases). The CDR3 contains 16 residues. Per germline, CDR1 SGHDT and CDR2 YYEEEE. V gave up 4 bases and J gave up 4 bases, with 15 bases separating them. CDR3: CASSPTGTSYNSPLHF. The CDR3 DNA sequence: TGTGCCAGCAGCCCCACGGGGACAAGTTATAATTCACCCCTCCACTTT.

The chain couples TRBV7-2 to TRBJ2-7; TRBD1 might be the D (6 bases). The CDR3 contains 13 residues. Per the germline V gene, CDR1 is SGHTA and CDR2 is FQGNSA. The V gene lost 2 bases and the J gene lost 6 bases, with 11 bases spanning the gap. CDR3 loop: CASSLSRGSEQYF. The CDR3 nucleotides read TGTGCCAGCAGCTTAAGCAGGGGAAGCGAGCAGTACTTC.

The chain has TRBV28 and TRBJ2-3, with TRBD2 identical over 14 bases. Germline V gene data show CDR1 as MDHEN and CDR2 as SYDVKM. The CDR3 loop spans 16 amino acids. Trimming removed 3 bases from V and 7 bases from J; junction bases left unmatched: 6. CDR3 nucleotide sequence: TGTGCCAGCAGTTTCCTGACTAGCGGGAGGGCCTATACGCAGTATTTT. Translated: CASSFLTSGRAYTQYF.